Listed below are T cell receptor beta chains from one sample, sequenced in a study of blood T cell repertoires in COVID-19. Profiled with immunoSEQ multiplex PCR; TCRdb holds only in-frame clones, not every one. The data contain about 320,000 clones, around 90% of them singletons. Sample: PBMCs or T cells enriched from blood (not recorded which). The receptors here all came from a man between 60 and 70 years old who had recovered from COVID-19. Each CDR3 is given with its conserved first and last residue. Each record gives: V gene, CDR3 protein.

TRBV4-1 CASSQESGTGFREQYF
TRBV5-1 CASSLEDWLGGNSPLHF
TRBV25-1 CASSELGGTAGGYTF
TRBV7-2 CASSSQGRAVGNYGYTF
TRBV5-1 CASSARRGTEHNEQFF
TRBV5-4 CASSEDGQRNTIYF
TRBV21-1 CASIYRDRGQSGANVLTF
TRBV5-1 CASRKQDRTEAFF
TRBV5-1 CASSLVSGGTNEQYF
TRBV2 CASSAGMSSYNSPLHF
TRBV5-4 CASSRTEFGYGYTF
TRBV28 CASSPSGRATSYEQYF
TRBV27 CASSSPGHLTDTQYF
TRBV11-1 CASSQQTGAAFF
TRBV27 CASSYTGELFF
TRBV7-6 CASSPGSTDTQYF
TRBV5-4 CASSQETGTTYEQYF
TRBV7-9 CASSRFIRDREADTQYF
TRBV2 CASRGTGTLGQPQHF
TRBV27 CASSPDPLTVYTF
TRBV19 CAQAAGAMRASNQPQHF
TRBV28 CASKTDRVFYGYTF
TRBV5-1 CASSLLAGGLYEQFF
TRBV20-1 CSASRGATEAFF
TRBV7-2 CASSPGLAGYEQYF
TRBV29-1 CSVQGGPYQPQHF
TRBV6-4 CASSEASGAQETQYF
TRBV6-5 CASRADRSSYNEQFF
TRBV28 CASSPIRGREQYF
TRBV6-2/TRBV6-3 CASSWTPRASGGYEQYF
TRBV15 CATSTPSGRSYEQYF
TRBV28 CASSLAGTDNEQFF
TRBV28 CASSQGGLANYNEQFF
TRBV2 CATSGRARSFYEQYF
TRBV28 CAGGGTGTSPLHF
TRBV27 CASSTGYNEQFF
TRBV5-1 CASSLGTGGNQPQHF
TRBV11-2 CASSLAQTYSRFVGELFF
TRBV6-6 CASRRGTGGADTQYF
TRBV18 CASSQTGTGVRTDTQYF
TRBV4-3 CASSQIIGGSQPQHF
TRBV7-3 CASSPIGLAGDTQYF
TRBV6-5 CASRLQGDEKLFF
TRBV7-9 CASSFSESRVDEQYF
TRBV4-1 CASRETGSNQPQHF
TRBV19 CASNRGGPLAEQYF
TRBV5-1 CASSLDRGQGAFF
TRBV7-2 CASSFTSGRASYEQYF
TRBV24-1 CATSDPQQGYGYTF
TRBV2 CASSDASGRETQYF
TRBV30 CAFSGLPYEQYF
TRBV12-5 CASGLVLSSGRGNEQFF
TRBV18 CASSLLAGVSDEQFF
TRBV2 CASSEAASRRYEQFF
TRBV6-5 CASSYLGPRGNSPLHF
TRBV9 CASSVGLAGSISNEQFF
TRBV6-2/TRBV6-3 CASSYYGGGSYNEQFF